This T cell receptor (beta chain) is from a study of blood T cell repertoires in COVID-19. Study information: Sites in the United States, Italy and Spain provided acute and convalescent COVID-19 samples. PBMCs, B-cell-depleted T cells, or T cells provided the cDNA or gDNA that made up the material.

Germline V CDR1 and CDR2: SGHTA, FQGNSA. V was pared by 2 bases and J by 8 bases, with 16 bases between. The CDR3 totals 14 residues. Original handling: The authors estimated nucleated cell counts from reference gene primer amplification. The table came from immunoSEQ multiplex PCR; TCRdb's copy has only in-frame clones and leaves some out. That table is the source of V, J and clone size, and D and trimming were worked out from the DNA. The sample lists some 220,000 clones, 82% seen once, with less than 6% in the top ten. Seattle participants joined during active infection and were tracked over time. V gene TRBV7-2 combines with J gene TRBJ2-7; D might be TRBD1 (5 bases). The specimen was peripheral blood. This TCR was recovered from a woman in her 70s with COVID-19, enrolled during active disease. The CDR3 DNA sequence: TGTGCCAGCAGCTTAAGGGGTGGACCCCCCCAGCAGTACTTC. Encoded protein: CASSLRGGPPQQYF.